This T cell receptor beta chain was captured in a study of T-cell reconstitution after alpha-beta-depleted transplantation in children. Preparation of the TCRbeta library involved a method that used unique molecular identifiers. Each CDR3 protein gets one entry after TCRdb re-called the PCR reads with MiXCR. The sample lists 640,000 or so distinct CDR3 sequences; 16% were seen once. This clonotype was recorded many times. This CDR3 has 11 residues. Trimming took 2 bases from V and 6 from J, leaving 5 bases between them. The V gene's germline CDR1 is SQVTM and CDR2 ANQGSEA. The clonotype originates from a human donor who donated a stem cell graft to a child with acute myeloid leukemia. Sequencing used PBMCs from the stem cell graft donor, obtained from the stem cell graft. The chain has TRBV29-1 and TRBJ2-4; D is ambiguous. The CDR3 nucleotides are TGCAGCGTTGAATGGGGAAACATTCAGTACTTC. Translated, it gives CSVEWGNIQYF. The full variable domain, completed using reference TRBV29-1 and TRBJ2-4, is SAVISQKPSRDICQRGTSLTIQCQVDSQVTMMFWYRQQPGQSLTLIATANQGSEATYESGFVIDKFPISRPNLTFSTLTVSNMSPEDSSIYLCSVEWGNIQYFGAGTRLSVL.